This TCR beta chain was captured by sequencing in a study of T cells after yellow fever vaccination. Study-wide results and limits: It was a weaker secondary response, yet one that peaked faster, at day 5 versus 15.

A word on this clonotype: Its antigen is as yet unknown.

CDR1 and CDR2 from the germline V gene are SGHAT and FQNNGV. The germline V and J ends were trimmed by 4 bases and 4 bases, with 17 bases remaining between them. The CDR3 has 15 residues. TCRdb redid the calling of the 5' RACE reads with MiXCR, one entry per CDR3 protein. Of under 500,000 distinct CDR3 sequences listed, approximately 19% are singletons. The J gene is TRBJ2-7, the V gene TRBV11-2; possible D gene TRBD2, 5 bases. The specimen comprised PBMCs, sampled before the yellow fever booster vaccination. The TCR sequence derives from a man aged 18 to 30 who received the YFV17D yellow fever vaccine. CDR3 protein: CASSSTARLPYEQYF. CDR3 DNA sequence: TGTGCCAGCAGCTCCACGGCCCGACTACCGTACGAGCAGTACTTC.